This paragraph reports one TCR beta chain. Cohort 3 donors counted as recovered after two negative PCRs, clearance, or resolved symptoms. Libraries were prepared by immunoSEQ multiplex PCR; TCRdb keeps only in-frame clonotypes and omits some of them. The sample holds fewer than 400,000 clones, 70% to 90% seen once. This CDR3 region has 14 residues. Trimming removed 1 base from V and 4 bases from J; junction bases left unmatched: 5. Germline CDR1 is SQVTM and CDR2 is ANQGSEA. These data are taken from a study of blood T cell repertoires in COVID-19. The sequenced sample consisted of PBMCs or T cells enriched from blood (not recorded which). This receptor was obtained from a young man who had recovered from COVID-19. The chain employs TRBV29-1 and TRBJ2-3; 7 bases map to TRBD1. For the CDR3, the DNA is TGCAGCGTTGAAGGGGGCCAGGGGGCAGATACGCAGTATTTT. Protein product: CSVEGGQGADTQYF.